These 21 T cell receptor beta chains originate from one sample sequenced in a study of control samples from healthy donors and cancer patients. TCRdb keeps only in-frame clones here, not all; method: immunoSEQ multiplex PCR. The sample yields hundreds of thousands of clones, approximately 80% seen once. What was sequenced was PBMCs. All receptors derive from a woman aged 55-69 years with lung cancer.

This clone was detected a few times. The rearrangement uses TRBV7-3 and TRBJ1-5; D gene uncertain. There are 13 residues in the CDR3. V was clipped by 1 base and J by 7 bases, with 8 bases between them. Germline CDR1 and CDR2: SGHTA and FQGTGA. In DNA form, the CDR3 reads TGTGCCAGCAGCTTAATGTTCGGGCAGCCCCAGCATTTT. This translates into CASSLMFGQPQHF. The entire variable domain, with the rest obtained from reference TRBV7-3 and TRBJ1-5, is as follows: GAGVSQTPSNKVTEKGKYVELRCDPISGHTALYWYRQSLGQGPEFLIYFQGTGAADDSGLPNDRFFAVRPEGSVSTLKIQRTERGDSAVYLCASSLMFGQPQHFGDGTRLSIL.

This clone was recorded once. The V gene is TRBV28, the J gene TRBJ1-1, with D possibly being TRBD1 (5 bases). V shed 6 bases and J shed 11 bases, with 22 bases lying between them. The V gene's germline CDR1 is MDHEN and CDR2 SYDVKM. This CDR3 is 14 amino acids long. CDR3 sequence: CASSRTGLVGVAFF. The CDR3 DNA reads TGTGCCAGCAGCCGGACCGGCCTGGTGGGGGTGGCTTTCTTT.

CDR3 bases: TGTGCCAGCAGGAGAAACAGCGACAGCACCGGGGAGCTGTTTTTT. This encodes CASRRNSDSTGELFF. The V and J genes are TRBV27 and TRBJ2-2; tentatively, D is TRBD1 (5 bases). V lost 6 bases to trimming and J lost 4 bases, with 15 bases between them. Germline lookup yields CDR1 MNHEY and CDR2 SMNVEV (reference sequence). The CDR3 spans 15 residues.

This clone appeared a single time. The chain employs TRBV4-1 and TRBJ2-7; 7 nucleotides align to TRBD1. There are 15 residues in the CDR3. After removal of 2 bases from V and 0 bases from J, the junction contained 4 bases not matched to a gene. In germline, CDR1 is MGHRA, CDR2 YSYEKL. Here the CDR3 DNA reads TGCGCCAGCAGCCAACAGTACAGGGGCTCCTACGAGCAGTACTTC. It encodes CASSQQYRGSYEQYF.

The chain recombines TRBV28 with TRBJ1-2; 7 nucleotides line up with TRBD1. Germline CDR1 reads MDHEN; CDR2 reads SYDVKM. V was pared by 1 base and J by 6 bases, with 8 bases of the junction left unmatched. The CDR3 is 15 amino acids. Written as DNA, the CDR3 is TGTGCCAGCAGTTTATATTCACAGGGGATCGATGGCTACACCTTC. Protein product: CASSLYSQGIDGYTF.

This chain connects TRBV7-2 to TRBJ2-1, with TRBD2 matching 7 bases. Germline loops: CDR1 SGHTA, CDR2 FQGNSA. Trimming removed 5 bases from V and 0 bases from J; junction bases left unmatched: 4. This CDR3 comprises 15 residues. The CDR3 loop reads CASSPGGSSYNEQFF. For the CDR3, the DNA is TGTGCCAGCAGCCCGGGGGGTAGCTCCTACAATGAGCAGTTCTTC.

V is TRBV10-3 and J is TRBJ1-2; D unclear. V dropped 0 bases and J dropped 0 bases, with 11 bases sitting between them. CDR1 and CDR2 from the germline V gene are ENHRY and SYGVKD. The CDR3 totals 16 residues. DNA of the CDR3: TGTGCCATCAGTGAGTCAGGATTGAGGGCTAACTATGGCTACACCTTC. Translation: CAISESGLRANYGYTF.

The chain links TRBV6-5 to TRBJ2-7; D gene ambiguous. Germline V CDR1 and CDR2: MNHEY, SVGAGI. CDR3 size: 11 residues. The V gene lost 11 bases and the J gene lost 0 bases, with 8 bases spanning the gap. The CDR3 DNA sequence: TGTGCCGGCGGAATCTCCTACGAGCAGTACTTC. Translation gives CAGGISYEQYF.

On this clone itself: A read error may account for a junction end that differs from germline. This chain joins TRBV7-7 and TRBJ2-5; 9 bases fit TRBD1. This CDR3 contains 14 residues. Germline V lookup: CDR1 SSHAT, CDR2 FNYEAQ (reference sequence). CDR3 nucleotides: TGTGCTAGCAGCCCACAGGGGGCTAGGGAGACCCAGTACTTC. Translating it yields CASSPQGARETQYF.

The rearrangement links TRBV3-1 (or the pseudogene TRBV3-2) to TRBJ2-1; TRBD2 matches 10 bases. This CDR3 contains 17 residues. Trimming took 0 bases from V and 5 from J; bases not matched to a gene: 7. CDR1 is LGHDT and CDR2 is YNNKEL in the germline V gene (reference sequence). The CDR3 DNA reads as TGTGCCAGCAGCCAAGATCGGACTAGCGGAGCTAACAATGAGCAGTTCTTC. Protein: CASSQDRTSGANNEQFF.

For the CDR3, the DNA is TGTGCCAGCAGCTTCTACAGGGTGAATGAGCAGTTCTTC. This translates into CASSFYRVNEQFF. The chain employs TRBV5-6 and TRBJ2-1; TRBD1 is a possible D gene (6 bases). The CDR3 has 13 amino acids. V lost 2 bases to trimming and J lost 7 bases, with 10 bases between them. In germline, CDR1 is SGHDT, CDR2 YYEEEE. The full variable domain, completed using reference TRBV5-6 and TRBJ2-1, is DAGVTQSPTHLIKTRGQQVTLRCSPKSGHDTVSWYQQALGQGPQFIFQYYEEEERQRGNFPDRFSGHQFPNYSSELNVNALLLGDSALYLCASSFYRVNEQFFGPGTRLTVL.

V and J are TRBV5-8 and TRBJ2-3; 8 bases fit TRBD2. Germline V gene data show CDR1 as SGHTS and CDR2 as YDEGEE. The CDR3 totals 13 residues. V was pared by 10 bases and J by 3 bases, with 7 bases of the junction left unmatched. CDR3 sequence: CAGHSGITDTQYF. The CDR3 nucleotides are TGTGCCGGTCATAGCGGGATAACAGATACGCAGTATTTT.

In this sample, this clone turned up a few times. The chain links TRBV19 to TRBJ2-3; D may match TRBD1 or TRBD2 (5 bases each). V was clipped by 5 bases and J by 4 bases, with 28 bases between them. The germline V gene encodes CDR1 LNHDA and CDR2 SQIVND (reference sequence). The CDR3 has 19 amino acids. As DNA, the CDR3 is TGTGCCAGTAGTCCCGGTCGAGGGGCCGGAGTCGGGGTGGCAGATACGCAGTATTTT. This codes for CASSPGRGAGVGVADTQYF.

This rearrangement joins TRBV5-5 to TRBJ1-3; D not certain. The ends were cut back, 0 bases at V and 0 bases at J, with 10 bases in the middle. The CDR3 spans 16 residues. CDR1 and CDR2 (germline): SGHKS, YYEKEE (reference sequence). In DNA, the CDR3 is TGTGCCAGCAGCTTGGATCAGCCCAACTCTGGAAACACCATATATTTT. Encoded protein: CASSLDQPNSGNTIYF.

The gene calls are TRBV3-1 (or the pseudogene TRBV3-2) and TRBJ2-1; D may correspond to TRBD1 or TRBD2 (5 bases each). Germline assignment: CDR1 LGHDT and CDR2 YNNKEL (reference sequence). The CDR3 totals 15 residues. Trimming pared 4 bases from V and 6 bases from J, leaving 16 bases between. The CDR3 DNA is TGTGCCAGCAGCCGGCCCAGGGCGGGTGGCAATGAGCAGTTCTTC. Its protein is CASSRPRAGGNEQFF.

The chain links TRBV27 to TRBJ2-3; 8 bases are a match to TRBD1. V lost 5 bases, J lost 2 bases, and 6 bases stayed unmatched. Germline CDR1 MNHEY, CDR2 SMNVEV (reference sequence). The CDR3 extends over 15 amino acids. The CDR3 DNA reads as TGTGCCAGCAGTGCGGACAGGGCCAACACAGATACGCAGTATTTT. It encodes CASSADRANTDTQYF.

The V gene is TRBV27, the J gene TRBJ1-6; 9 nucleotides line up with TRBD1. There are 16 residues in the CDR3. The ends lost 5 bases at V and 7 bases at J; junction bases unmatched: 9. Germline V CDR1 and CDR2: MNHEY, SMNVEV (reference sequence). Here the CDR3 DNA reads TGTGCCAGCAGTCGTCGGCCGGGACAGGGAAATTCACCCCTCCACTTT. Amino acid sequence: CASSRRPGQGNSPLHF.

The genes are TRBV30 and TRBJ2-7; D may be TRBD1 (6 bases). Germline CDR1 and CDR2: GTSNPN and SVGIG (reference sequence). CDR3 length: 14 residues. Deletions cut 5 bases from V and 1 base from J, with 15 bases between. CDR3 region: CAWVDSPSSYEQYF. DNA for the CDR3: TGTGCCTGGGTGGACAGCCCATCTTCCTACGAGCAGTACTTC. The full variable domain, its missing parts supplied by reference TRBV30 and TRBJ2-7, is SQTIHQWPATLVQPVGSPLSLECTVEGTSNPNLYWYRQAAGRGLQLLFYSVGIGQISSEVPQNLSASRPQDRQFILSSKKLLLSDSGFYLCAWVDSPSSYEQYFGPGTRLTVT.

To note about this clone: Other DNA sequences in the same sample also yield this CDR3. This sequence joins TRBV6-5 and TRBJ2-5, with D unresolved. Trimming cost V 6 bases and J 0 bases, with 5 bases left between them. The CDR3 consists of 12 residues. Germline loops: CDR1 MNHEY, CDR2 SVGAGI. CDR3 coding DNA: TGTGCCAGCAGGGAGAACCAAGAGACCCAGTACTTC. This encodes CASRENQETQYF.

This clone was detected only a few times. J is TRBJ2-7 and V is TRBV5-1; 8 bases are shared with TRBD2. This CDR3 has 14 residues. V gave up 4 bases and J gave up 6 bases; unmatched junction bases: 9. The V gene's germline CDR1 is SGHRS and CDR2 YFSETQ. The CDR3 reads CASSRSGNPLEQYF. The CDR3 region has the DNA TGCGCCAGCAGCCGTAGCGGGAATCCCCTCGAGCAGTACTTC. Variable domain in full (rest from reference TRBV5-1 and TRBJ2-7): KAGVTQTPRYLIKTRGQQVTLSCSPISGHRSVSWYQQTPGQGLQFLFEYFSETQRNKGNFPGRFSGRQFSNSRSEMNVSTLELGDSALYLCASSRSGNPLEQYFGPGTRLTVT.

This chain joins TRBV10-3 and TRBJ1-4; 7 bases line up with TRBD1. The CDR3 spans 14 residues. V gave up 3 bases and J gave up 5 bases; unmatched junction bases: 3. Germline V gene data show CDR1 as ENHRY and CDR2 as SYGVKD. The CDR3 loop is CAISDQGGNEKLFF. CDR3 nucleotides: TGTGCCATCAGTGATCAGGGGGGGAATGAAAAACTGTTTTTT.